This T cell receptor (beta chain) was observed in a study of shared clonotypes between healthy human individuals. The CDR3 covers 15 residues. V gave up 1 base and J gave up 5 bases; unmatched junction bases: 7. Germline assignment: CDR1 SEHNR and CDR2 FQNEAQ (reference sequence). Measured with immunoSEQ multiplex PCR; TCRdb has only the in-frame clones, and not every one. Among around 690,000 clones listed, roughly 87% were seen once. Those who donated were healthy HIV-negative adults, with no recent acute infections or vaccinations reported. Sequencing input: memory CD8+ T cells from PBMCs. Specified subset: CD45RO+ cells pooled with CCR7-negative TemRA cells. The chain couples TRBV7-9 to TRBJ2-5, with 7 bases aligning to TRBD2. The sequence was obtained from a man aged 18 to 30 in good health. Some clones in this sample may be carry-over from other donors' samples. In DNA form, the CDR3 reads TGTGCCAGCAGCTTAGAGGGCGGGAGTCAGGAGACCCAGTACTTC. Its translation: CASSLEGGSQETQYF.